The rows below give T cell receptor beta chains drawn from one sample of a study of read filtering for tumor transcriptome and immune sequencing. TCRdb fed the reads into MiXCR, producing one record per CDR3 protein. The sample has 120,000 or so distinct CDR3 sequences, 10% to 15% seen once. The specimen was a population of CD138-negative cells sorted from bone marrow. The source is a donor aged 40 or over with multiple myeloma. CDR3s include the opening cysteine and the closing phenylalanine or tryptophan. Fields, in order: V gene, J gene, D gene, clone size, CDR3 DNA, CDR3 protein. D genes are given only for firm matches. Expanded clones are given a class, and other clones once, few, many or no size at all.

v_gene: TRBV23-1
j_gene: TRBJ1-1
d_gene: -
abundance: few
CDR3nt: TGCGCCAGCAGTCCCCTGGGGGAGGGTCGGGGAGGGACTGAAGCTTTCTTT
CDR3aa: CASSPLGEGRGGTEAFF

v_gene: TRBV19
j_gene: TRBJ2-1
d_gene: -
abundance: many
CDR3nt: TGTGCCAGTAGTATAGGGGGGGCAGCGAGAGGAAATGAGCAGTTCTTC
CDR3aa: CASSIGGAARGNEQFF

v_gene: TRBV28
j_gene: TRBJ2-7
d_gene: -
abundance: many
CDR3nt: TGTGCCAGCAGTTTTCTAGGGTACGAGCAGTACTTC
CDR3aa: CASSFLGYEQYF

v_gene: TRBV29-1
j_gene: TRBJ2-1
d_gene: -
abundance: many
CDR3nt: TGCAGCGTTGAGCCCCCTGGGGGACAAACTACCTCCTACAATGAGCAGTTCTTC
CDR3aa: CSVEPPGGQTTSYNEQFF

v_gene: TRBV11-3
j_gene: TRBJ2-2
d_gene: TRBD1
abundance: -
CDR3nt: TGTGCCAGCAGCCCCGGGACAGGCTACCCTACCGGGGAGCTGTTTTTT
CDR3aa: CASSPGTGYPTGELFF

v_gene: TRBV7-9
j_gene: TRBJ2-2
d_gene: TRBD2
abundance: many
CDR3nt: TGTGCCAGCAGCTTAGCAGGACTAGGAGGCGGGGAGCTGTTTTTT
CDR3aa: CASSLAGLGGGELFF

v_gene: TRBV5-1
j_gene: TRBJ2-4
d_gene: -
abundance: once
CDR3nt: TGCGCCAGCAGCCTAGACCCATTAGGCCTAGCCAGAAACATTCAGTACTTC
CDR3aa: CASSLDPLGLARNIQYF

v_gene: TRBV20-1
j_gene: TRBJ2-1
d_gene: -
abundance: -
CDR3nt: TGCAGTGCTATTTTCGGAAAGGGTGGCAATGAGCGGTTCTTC
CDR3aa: CSAIFGKGGNERFF

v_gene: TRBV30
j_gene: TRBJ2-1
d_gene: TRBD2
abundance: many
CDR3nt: TGTGCCTGGAGTTACACCCTGAGGACTAGCGGGAGTGGTGAGCAGTTCTTC
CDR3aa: CAWSYTLRTSGSGEQFF

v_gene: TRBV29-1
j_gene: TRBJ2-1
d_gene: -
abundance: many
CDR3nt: TGCAGCGTTGAGTTGGAGTACAATGAGCAGTTCTTC
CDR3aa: CSVELEYNEQFF

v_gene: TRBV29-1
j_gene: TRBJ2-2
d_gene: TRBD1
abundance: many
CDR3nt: TGCAGCGTTTTTTTGGACAGGGGGCGCACCGGGGAGCTGTTTTTT
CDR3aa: CSVFLDRGRTGELFF

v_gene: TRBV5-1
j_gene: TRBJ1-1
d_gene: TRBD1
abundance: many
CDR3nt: TGCGCCAGCAGCTCCAGGGGGTTAGGAAGTGGGAACACTGAAGCTTTCTTT
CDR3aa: CASSSRGLGSGNTEAFF

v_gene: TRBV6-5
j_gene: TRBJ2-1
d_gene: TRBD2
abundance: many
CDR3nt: TGTGCCAGCAGTCCTTTTAGCGGGAGGGGAGGGGAGCAGTTCTTC
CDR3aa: CASSPFSGRGGEQFF

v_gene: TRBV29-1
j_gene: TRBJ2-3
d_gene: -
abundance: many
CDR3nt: TGCAGCGTCGCCTCCGCAGGTAGCACAGATACGCAGTATTTT
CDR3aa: CSVASAGSTDTQYF

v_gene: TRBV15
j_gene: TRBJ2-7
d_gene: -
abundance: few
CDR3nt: TGTGCCACCAGCAGAGATCCGAAGTACGAGCAGTACTTC
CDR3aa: CATSRDPKYEQYF

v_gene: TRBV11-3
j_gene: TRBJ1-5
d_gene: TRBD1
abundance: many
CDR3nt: TGTGCCAGCAGCAACAGGGGAGGGAATCAGCCCCAGCATTTT
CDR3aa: CASSNRGGNQPQHF

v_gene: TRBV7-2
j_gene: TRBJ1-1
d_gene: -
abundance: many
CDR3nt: TGTGCCAGCAGCTTATTGTGGGAGGGGACTGAAGCTTTCTTT
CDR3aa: CASSLLWEGTEAFF

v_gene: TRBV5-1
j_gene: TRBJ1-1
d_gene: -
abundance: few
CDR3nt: TGCGCCAGCAGCTTGGGGACAGTGAACACCGAAGCTTCCTTT
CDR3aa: CASSLGTVNTEASF

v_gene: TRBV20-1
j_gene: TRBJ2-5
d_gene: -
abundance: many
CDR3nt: TGCAGTGCGCCCCTCCAAGACCAAGAGACCCAGTACTTC
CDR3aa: CSAPLQDQETQYF

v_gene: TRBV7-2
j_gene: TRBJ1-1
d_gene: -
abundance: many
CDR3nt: TGTGCCAGCAGCTTAGAGGGGGTTTTGACCACTGAAGCTTTCTTT
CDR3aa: CASSLEGVLTTEAFF

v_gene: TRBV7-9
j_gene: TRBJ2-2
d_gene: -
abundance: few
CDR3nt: TGTGCCAGCAGCTTGGCAGAGAACGCGAACACCGGGGAGCTGTTTTTT
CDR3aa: CASSLAENANTGELFF

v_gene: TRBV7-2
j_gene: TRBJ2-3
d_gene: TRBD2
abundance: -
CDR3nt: TGTGCCAGCAGCTTAGTTAGCGGGAGTGTGGATACGCAGTATTTT
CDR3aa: CASSLVSGSVDTQYF

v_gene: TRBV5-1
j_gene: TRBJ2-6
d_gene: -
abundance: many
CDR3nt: TGCGCCAGCAGCTTGGTGGCAGTCTCTGGGGCCAACGTCCTGACTTTC
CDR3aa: CASSLVAVSGANVLTF

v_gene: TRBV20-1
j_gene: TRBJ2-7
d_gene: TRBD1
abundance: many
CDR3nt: TGCAGTGCTAGGGACAGGGGGCGGTACGAGCAGTACTTC
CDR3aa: CSARDRGRYEQYF

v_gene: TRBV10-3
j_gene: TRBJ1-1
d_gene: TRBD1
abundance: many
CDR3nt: TGTGCCATCGGACAGGTCAATACTGAAGCTTTCTTT
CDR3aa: CAIGQVNTEAFF

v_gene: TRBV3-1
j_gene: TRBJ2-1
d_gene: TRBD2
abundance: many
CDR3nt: TGTGCCAGCAGCCAAGGAGCGGGAAGGGGCAATGAGCAGTTCTTC
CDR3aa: CASSQGAGRGNEQFF

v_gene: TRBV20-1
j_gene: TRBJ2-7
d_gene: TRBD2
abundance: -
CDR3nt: TGCAGTGCTAGAGGGACTAGCGGGAAGTCATATGACGAGCAGTACTTC
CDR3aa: CSARGTSGKSYDEQYF

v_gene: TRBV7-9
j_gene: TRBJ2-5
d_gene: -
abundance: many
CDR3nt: TGTGCCAGCAGCTTAATAGAGACCCAGTACTTC
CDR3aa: CASSLIETQYF

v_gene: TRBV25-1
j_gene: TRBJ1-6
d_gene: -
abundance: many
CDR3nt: TGTGCCAGCAACAGAGGAAGGGATTCACCCCTCCACTTT
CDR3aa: CASNRGRDSPLHF

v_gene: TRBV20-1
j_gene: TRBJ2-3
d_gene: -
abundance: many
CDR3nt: TGCAGTGCTAGTATGCGGATTAGCACAGATACGCAGTATTTT
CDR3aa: CSASMRISTDTQYF

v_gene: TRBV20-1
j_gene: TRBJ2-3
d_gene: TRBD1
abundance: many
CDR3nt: TGCAGTGCTAGACACAGGGGGCGCGACACAAATACGCAGTATTTT
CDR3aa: CSARHRGRDTNTQYF

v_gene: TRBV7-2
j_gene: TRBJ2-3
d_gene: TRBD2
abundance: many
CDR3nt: TGTGCCAGCAGCTCGCGACTAGCGGGGGGAAGCACAGATACGCAGTATTTT
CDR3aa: CASSSRLAGGSTDTQYF